This is a list of T cell receptor beta chains from one sample in a study of shared clonotypes between healthy human individuals. The repertoire was sequenced with immunoSEQ multiplex PCR; TCRdb's copy has only in-frame clones and lacks some. This table has about a million clones, under 80% appearing once. Sequenced: memory CD4+ T cells sorted from blood. The receptors shown here come from a man younger than 30 in good health. Each CDR3 is given with its conserved first and last residue. D genes are given only for firm matches. Expanded clones are given a class, and other clones once, few, many or no size at all.

cdr3_aa: CASSLGLDMNTEAFF
cdr3_nt: TGCGCCAGCAGCCTGGGCCTTGACATGAACACTGAAGCTTTCTTT
v_call: TRBV5-1
d_call: NA
j_call: TRBJ1-1
clone_size: NA

cdr3_aa: CASGPGSSYNEQFF
cdr3_nt: TGTGCTAGTGGGCCAGGGAGCTCCTACAATGAGCAGTTCTTC
v_call: TRBV12-5
d_call: NA
j_call: TRBJ2-1
clone_size: NA

cdr3_aa: CASSLNPVNTGELFF
cdr3_nt: TGCGCCAGCAGCTTAAACCCGGTGAACACCGGGGAGCTGTTTTTT
v_call: TRBV5-1
d_call: NA
j_call: TRBJ2-2
clone_size: NA

cdr3_aa: CASTALIYGHTF
cdr3_nt: TGTGCCAGCACGGCCCTTATCTATGGCCACACCTTC
v_call: TRBV6-7
d_call: NA
j_call: TRBJ1-2
clone_size: NA

cdr3_aa: CASSYSNGNYGYTF
cdr3_nt: TGTGCCAGCAGTTACTCGAATGGGAACTATGGCTACACCTTC
v_call: TRBV6-5
d_call: NA
j_call: TRBJ1-2
clone_size: NA

cdr3_aa: CASSEWGPGNTIYF
cdr3_nt: TGTGCCAGCAGTGAATGGGGGCCTGGAAACACCATATATTTT
v_call: TRBV25-1
d_call: NA
j_call: TRBJ1-3
clone_size: few

cdr3_aa: CASSGRGDTQYF
cdr3_nt: TGTGCCAGCAGCGGCCGCGGGGATACGCAGTATTTT
v_call: TRBV7-2
d_call: NA
j_call: TRBJ2-3
clone_size: NA

cdr3_aa: CASSVVSGGVRTQYF
cdr3_nt: TGTGCCAGCAGCGTAGTTAGCGGGGGGGTCCGTACGCAGTATTTT
v_call: TRBV9
d_call: TRBD2
j_call: TRBJ2-3
clone_size: NA

cdr3_aa: CASSRDGGDEQYF
cdr3_nt: TGTGCCAGCAGTCGTGACGGCGGGGACGAGCAGTACTTC
v_call: TRBV13
d_call: NA
j_call: TRBJ2-7
clone_size: NA

cdr3_aa: CASSFTGGDNSPLHF
cdr3_nt: TGTGCCAGCAGCTTCACCGGGGGGGATAATTCACCCCTCCACTTT
v_call: TRBV7-9
d_call: NA
j_call: TRBJ1-6
clone_size: few

cdr3_aa: CASSQILAGATDTQYF
cdr3_nt: TGCGCCAGCAGCCAAATCTTAGCGGGAGCCACAGATACGCAGTATTTT
v_call: TRBV4-1
d_call: TRBD2
j_call: TRBJ2-3
clone_size: NA

cdr3_aa: CASSAPGQGFEQYF
cdr3_nt: TGTGCCAGCAGTGCCCCGGGACAGGGATTTGAGCAGTACTTC
v_call: TRBV6-7
d_call: TRBD1
j_call: TRBJ2-7
clone_size: NA

cdr3_aa: CASSWTVDSEAFF
cdr3_nt: TGTGCCAGCAGCTGGACAGTTGACTCTGAAGCTTTCTTT
v_call: TRBV7-2
d_call: NA
j_call: TRBJ1-1
clone_size: NA

cdr3_aa: CASSIDGTSGGRMAQYF
cdr3_nt: TGTGCCAGTAGTATAGATGGAACTAGCGGGGGCCGTATGGCCCAGTACTTC
v_call: TRBV19
d_call: TRBD2
j_call: TRBJ2-5
clone_size: NA

cdr3_aa: CASSSGNTGELFF
cdr3_nt: TGTGCCAGCAGCTCGGGGAACACCGGGGAGCTGTTTTTT
v_call: TRBV7-6
d_call: NA
j_call: TRBJ2-2
clone_size: NA

cdr3_aa: CAISRDSIEAFF
cdr3_nt: TGTGCCATCAGTCGGGACAGTATTGAAGCTTTCTTT
v_call: TRBV10-3
d_call: TRBD1
j_call: TRBJ1-1
clone_size: few

cdr3_aa: CASVLNRTGVHEQFF
cdr3_nt: TGTGCCAGCGTCCTAAACCGGACAGGGGTGCATGAGCAGTTCTTC
v_call: TRBV7-8
d_call: TRBD1
j_call: TRBJ2-1
clone_size: NA

cdr3_aa: CASSSWGRSTDTQYF
cdr3_nt: TGTGCCAGCAGCTCCTGGGGCCGGAGCACAGATACGCAGTATTTT
v_call: TRBV7-9
d_call: NA
j_call: TRBJ2-3
clone_size: NA

cdr3_aa: CASSNRQGGEQYF
cdr3_nt: TGTGCCAGCAGCAACCGACAGGGTGGCGAGCAGTACTTC
v_call: TRBV11-2
d_call: TRBD1
j_call: TRBJ2-7
clone_size: NA

cdr3_aa: CASSQGAGVVGGELFF
cdr3_nt: TGCGCCAGCAGCCAAGGGGCGGGAGTGGTGGGCGGGGAGCTGTTTTTT
v_call: TRBV4-3
d_call: TRBD2
j_call: TRBJ2-2
clone_size: few

cdr3_aa: CASSEEHIEAFF
cdr3_nt: TGTGCCAGCAGTGAAGAGCACATTGAAGCTTTCTTT
v_call: TRBV2
d_call: NA
j_call: TRBJ1-1
clone_size: NA

cdr3_aa: CASSLAGGTAYNEQFF
cdr3_nt: TGCGCCAGCAGCCTAGCGGGGGGGACCGCCTACAATGAGCAGTTCTTC
v_call: TRBV10-2
d_call: TRBD2
j_call: TRBJ2-1
clone_size: few

cdr3_aa: CAWGSSSYNEQFF
cdr3_nt: TGTGCCTGGGGGTCGAGCTCCTACAATGAGCAGTTCTTC
v_call: TRBV30
d_call: NA
j_call: TRBJ2-1
clone_size: NA

cdr3_aa: CATGRVEGEKLFF
cdr3_nt: TGTGCCACTGGGAGGGTCGAGGGCGAAAAACTGTTTTTT
v_call: TRBV10-3
d_call: NA
j_call: TRBJ1-4
clone_size: once

cdr3_aa: CASSEYGTHIKNEQFF
cdr3_nt: TGTGCCAGCAGTGAATACGGGACTCACATAAAGAATGAGCAGTTCTTC
v_call: TRBV25-1
d_call: NA
j_call: TRBJ2-1
clone_size: few

cdr3_aa: CASSLIWGGEQYF
cdr3_nt: TGTGCCAGCAGCTTAATTTGGGGAGGTGAGCAGTACTTC
v_call: TRBV7-3
d_call: NA
j_call: TRBJ2-7
clone_size: NA

cdr3_aa: CASGLAKTYEQYF
cdr3_nt: TGTGCCAGCGGGCTAGCCAAAACCTACGAGCAGTACTTC
v_call: TRBV11-2
d_call: NA
j_call: TRBJ2-7
clone_size: NA

cdr3_aa: CACIRDRGWQFF
cdr3_nt: TGTGCCTGTATCCGGGACAGGGGGTGGCAGTTCTTC
v_call: TRBV30
d_call: TRBD1
j_call: TRBJ2-1
clone_size: NA

cdr3_aa: CASSPTNSGGASGFGYGYTF
cdr3_nt: TGTGCCAGCAGCCCAACAAACTCTGGAGGGGCATCAGGGTTCGGCTATGGCTACACCTTC
v_call: TRBV14
d_call: NA
j_call: TRBJ1-2
clone_size: NA

cdr3_aa: CASSPGDRANSPLHF
cdr3_nt: TGTGCCAGCAGCCCCGGGGACAGGGCCAATTCACCCCTCCACTTT
v_call: TRBV7-9
d_call: TRBD1
j_call: TRBJ1-6
clone_size: NA

cdr3_aa: CASSLATGINYGYTF
cdr3_nt: TGTGCCAGCAGCTTGGCGACAGGGATTAATTATGGCTACACCTTC
v_call: TRBV5-5
d_call: TRBD1
j_call: TRBJ1-2
clone_size: NA

cdr3_aa: CASSQSYNEQFF
cdr3_nt: TGTGCCAGCAGTCAGTCCTACAATGAGCAGTTCTTC
v_call: TRBV28
d_call: NA
j_call: TRBJ2-1
clone_size: NA

cdr3_aa: CASTRLAGGSRDTQYF
cdr3_nt: TGTGCCAGCACCAGACTAGCGGGAGGGTCACGGGATACGCAGTATTTT
v_call: TRBV27
d_call: TRBD2
j_call: TRBJ2-3
clone_size: NA

cdr3_aa: CAISESRGGQPQHF
cdr3_nt: TGTGCCATCAGTGAGTCGAGAGGAGGTCAGCCCCAGCATTTT
v_call: TRBV10-3
d_call: NA
j_call: TRBJ1-5
clone_size: NA

cdr3_aa: CASSQVSLAGVTQYF
cdr3_nt: TGTGCCAGCAGCCAAGTCAGCCTTGCGGGGGTGACCCAGTACTTC
v_call: TRBV4-2
d_call: TRBD2
j_call: TRBJ2-5
clone_size: NA

cdr3_aa: CASSMGTGGYGYTF
cdr3_nt: TGTGCCAGCAGTATGGGGACAGGGGGCTATGGCTACACCTTC
v_call: TRBV28
d_call: TRBD1
j_call: TRBJ1-2
clone_size: once

cdr3_aa: CASSQTDPYEQYF
cdr3_nt: TGCGCCAGCAGCCAGACAGACCCCTACGAGCAGTACTTC
v_call: TRBV4-1
d_call: NA
j_call: TRBJ2-7
clone_size: NA

cdr3_aa: CASSYSGLGAFF
cdr3_nt: TGTGCCAGCAGTTACTCAGGGCTGGGAGCTTTCTTT
v_call: TRBV6-6
d_call: NA
j_call: TRBJ1-1
clone_size: few

cdr3_aa: CASSPRQGTSYEQYF
cdr3_nt: TGCGCCAGCAGCCCAAGACAGGGAACCTCCTACGAGCAGTACTTC
v_call: TRBV5-1
d_call: TRBD1
j_call: TRBJ2-7
clone_size: NA

cdr3_aa: CASSSRLEQYF
cdr3_nt: TGTGCCAGCAGCTCCCGCCTCGAGCAGTACTTC
v_call: TRBV7-9
d_call: NA
j_call: TRBJ2-7
clone_size: NA

cdr3_aa: CASSGTAQNIQYF
cdr3_nt: TGTGCCAGCAGTGGGACAGCGCAAAACATTCAGTACTTC
v_call: TRBV6-1
d_call: NA
j_call: TRBJ2-4
clone_size: NA

cdr3_aa: CASSRDRLEQYF
cdr3_nt: TGTGCCAGCAGTCGGGACAGACTCGAGCAGTACTTC
v_call: TRBV6-5
d_call: TRBD1
j_call: TRBJ2-7
clone_size: NA

cdr3_aa: CASSVGQGLYGYTF
cdr3_nt: TGTGCCAGCAGTGTCGGACAGGGACTGTATGGCTACACCTTC
v_call: TRBV2
d_call: TRBD1
j_call: TRBJ1-2
clone_size: NA

cdr3_aa: CASSADFIYEQYF
cdr3_nt: TGTGCCAGCAGTGCGGATTTTATCTACGAGCAGTACTTC
v_call: TRBV2
d_call: NA
j_call: TRBJ2-7
clone_size: NA

cdr3_aa: CASSQDILGASADTQYF
cdr3_nt: TGCGCCAGCAGCCAAGATATATTGGGGGCCAGCGCAGATACGCAGTATTTT
v_call: TRBV4-1
d_call: NA
j_call: TRBJ2-3
clone_size: NA

cdr3_aa: CASSQEVTVSYEQYF
cdr3_nt: TGCGCCAGCAGCCAAGAAGTTACTGTCTCCTACGAGCAGTACTTC
v_call: TRBV4-1
d_call: NA
j_call: TRBJ2-7
clone_size: once

cdr3_aa: CASSIGSGQETQYF
cdr3_nt: TGTGCCAGTAGTATTGGTAGCGGGCAAGAGACCCAGTACTTC
v_call: TRBV19
d_call: TRBD2
j_call: TRBJ2-5
clone_size: NA

cdr3_aa: CASSLGGAGLADTQYF
cdr3_nt: TGTGCCAGCAGCTTAGGGGGGGCAGGGCTCGCAGATACGCAGTATTTT
v_call: TRBV7-2
d_call: NA
j_call: TRBJ2-3
clone_size: NA

cdr3_aa: CASSEGGSHQYF
cdr3_nt: TGTGCCAGCAGTGAGGGTGGAAGTCACCAGTACTTC
v_call: TRBV2
d_call: NA
j_call: TRBJ2-7
clone_size: once

cdr3_aa: CASSMIGGQPQHF
cdr3_nt: TGTGCCAGTAGTATGATAGGGGGACAGCCCCAGCATTTT
v_call: TRBV19
d_call: NA
j_call: TRBJ1-5
clone_size: NA

cdr3_aa: CASSLATGNSPLHF
cdr3_nt: TGTGCCAGCAGCTTAGCGACGGGCAATTCACCCCTCCACTTT
v_call: TRBV7-9
d_call: NA
j_call: TRBJ1-6
clone_size: NA

cdr3_aa: CAWSLMTGYIGELFF
cdr3_nt: TGTGCCTGGAGTCTGATGACAGGGTACATCGGGGAGCTGTTTTTT
v_call: TRBV30
d_call: TRBD1
j_call: TRBJ2-2
clone_size: few

cdr3_aa: CASSPGGSQREQYF
cdr3_nt: TGTGCCAGCAGTCCAGGGGGCTCCCAGCGCGAGCAGTACTTC
v_call: TRBV7-9
d_call: TRBD1
j_call: TRBJ2-7
clone_size: once

cdr3_aa: CASSRAMTGQGNQPQHF
cdr3_nt: TGTGCCAGCAGTCGAGCCATGACCGGACAGGGCAATCAGCCCCAGCATTTT
v_call: TRBV27
d_call: TRBD1
j_call: TRBJ1-5
clone_size: NA

cdr3_aa: CASSSGTDYGYTF
cdr3_nt: TGTGCCAGCTCATCCGGGACAGACTATGGCTACACCTTC
v_call: TRBV18
d_call: TRBD1
j_call: TRBJ1-2
clone_size: NA

cdr3_aa: CASSPAGEAGYTF
cdr3_nt: TGTGCCAGCTCACCAGCCGGGGAAGCTGGCTACACCTTC
v_call: TRBV18
d_call: NA
j_call: TRBJ1-2
clone_size: many

cdr3_aa: CASSSARHYEQYF
cdr3_nt: TGCGCCAGCAGTTCGGCCAGACACTACGAGCAGTACTTC
v_call: TRBV10-2
d_call: NA
j_call: TRBJ2-7
clone_size: NA